Shown below are 26 T cell receptor beta chains from a single sample sequenced in a study of blood T cell repertoires in COVID-19. TCRdb's table, derived via immunoSEQ multiplex PCR, lists solely in-frame clones and lacks some. This sample carries fewer than 75,000 clones, 79% of them seen once, and the ten largest clones take 6.3%. The material sequenced was peripheral blood. The receptors were gathered from a woman aged 55-69 years with acute or convalescent COVID-19.

The chain joins TRBV9 to TRBJ2-2; D remains unclear. Trimming cost V 1 base and J 4 bases, with 5 bases left between them. Germline loops: CDR1 SGDLS, CDR2 YYNGEE. The CDR3 sequence is 13 residues long. CDR3 loop: CASSVRGTGELFF. The CDR3 DNA is TGTGCCAGCAGCGTAAGAGGCACCGGGGAGCTGTTTTTT. The whole variable domain, filled in from reference TRBV9 and TRBJ2-2, reads DSGVTQTPKHLITATGQRVTLRCSPRSGDLSVYWYQQSLDQGLQFLIQYYNGEERAKGNILERFSAQQFPDLHSELNLSSLELGDSALYFCASSVRGTGELFFGEGSRLTVL.

The chain has TRBV3-1 (or the pseudogene TRBV3-2) and TRBJ1-4; D perhaps matches TRBD1 (5 bases). V was pared by 1 base and J by 7 bases, with 10 bases between. Germline values: CDR1 LGHDT, CDR2 YNNKEL (reference sequence). The CDR3 has 14 residues. The CDR3 sequence: CASSQVGEGEKLFF. The CDR3, as DNA: TGTGCCAGCAGCCAAGTGGGGGAGGGTGAAAAACTGTTTTTT.

The J gene is TRBJ1-5, the V gene TRBV24-1; TRBD1 matches at 8 bases. Per germline, CDR1 KGHDR and CDR2 SFDVKD. The CDR3 has 16 residues. The trim removed 9 bases at V and 7 bases at J, leaving 16 bases unmatched. The CDR3 bases are TGTGCCACCCAACGACTAAATCAGGGGGCGAGGCAGCCCCAGCATTTT. This gives the protein CATQRLNQGARQPQHF.

This rearrangement joins TRBV6-6 to TRBJ1-1; a possible D gene is TRBD1 (5 bases). V dropped 5 bases and J dropped 3 bases, with 25 bases sitting between them. The CDR3 spans 18 residues. Germline CDR1 MNHNY, CDR2 SVGAGI (reference sequence). Here the CDR3 DNA reads TGTGCCAGCAGTCTCTACGAACCGATGACAGTTGGGGACACTGAAGCTTTCTTT. This sequence encodes CASSLYEPMTVGDTEAFF.

The chain is built from TRBV5-1 and TRBJ1-2; a possible D gene is TRBD1 (5 bases). The CDR3 is made up of 14 amino acids. Per the germline V gene, CDR1 is SGHRS and CDR2 is YFSETQ. V was clipped by 0 bases and J by 6 bases, with 12 bases between them. The CDR3 reads CASSLVDRTNGYTF. The CDR3 coding sequence is TGCGCCAGCAGCTTGGTCGACAGAACTAATGGCTACACCTTC. Based on the CDR3 plus reference TRBV5-1 and TRBJ1-2, the full variable domain is KAGVTQTPRYLIKTRGQQVTLSCSPISGHRSVSWYQQTPGQGLQFLFEYFSETQRNKGNFPGRFSGRQFSNSRSEMNVSTLELGDSALYLCASSLVDRTNGYTFGSGTRLTVV.

This chain joins TRBV19 and TRBJ2-1; 10 nucleotides line up with TRBD1. Germline V gene sequence: CDR1 LNHDA, CDR2 SQIVND (reference sequence). The V and J ends lost 3 bases and 1 base, in that order; junction bases with no gene match: 0. The length of the CDR3 is 15 residues. The CDR3 DNA reads TGTGCCAGTAGTATGGGACAGGGGTCCTACAATGAGCAGTTCTTC. This sequence encodes CASSMGQGSYNEQFF.

This sequence joins TRBV18 and TRBJ2-7; weak D call: TRBD2 (6 bases). This CDR3 is 13 amino acids long. Trimming cost V 2 bases and J 5 bases, with 10 bases left between them. Germline loops: CDR1 KGHSH, CDR2 LQKENI. The CDR3 region is CASSPGGVHEQYF. CDR3 nucleotides: TGTGCCAGCTCACCAGGAGGGGTGCACGAGCAGTACTTC.

The chain carries TRBV30 and TRBJ1-3, with 7 bases aligning to TRBD1. Germline V CDR1 and CDR2: GTSNPN, SVGIG (reference sequence). There are 14 residues in the CDR3. With V trimmed by 6 bases and J by 4 bases, 9 bases remained unmatched. This CDR3 is CACHSDRAGNTIYF. Written as DNA, the CDR3 is TGTGCCTGCCACTCTGACAGGGCGGGAAACACCATATATTTT.

This clone came up once. The rearrangement uses TRBV9 and TRBJ2-4; 7 bases align to TRBD2. CDR3 length: 12 residues. The J segment lost 9 bases and the V segment lost 0 bases, leaving 0 bases of the junction unmatched. From germline, CDR1 is SGDLS and CDR2 YYNGEE. The CDR3 here is CASSVGGGIQYF. As DNA, the CDR3 is TGTGCCAGCAGCGTAGGCGGGGGCATTCAGTACTTC.

The chain carries TRBV27 and TRBJ1-5; D is uncertain. CDR3 length: 15 residues. Trimming pared 6 bases from V and 4 bases from J, leaving 16 bases between. Germline V gene lookup returns CDR1 MNHEY and CDR2 SMNVEV (reference sequence). The CDR3 DNA is TGTGCCAGCAGCCAACGCGGACTTTCAAATCAGCCCCAGCATTTT. Protein: CASSQRGLSNQPQHF.

CDR3: CAISGGDGAQYF. As DNA, the CDR3 is TGTGCCATCAGTGGGGGGGACGGGGCCCAGTACTTC. This sequence joins TRBV10-3 and TRBJ2-5; D might be TRBD2 (6 bases). The ends were cut back, 4 bases at V and 9 bases at J, with 12 bases in the middle. CDR1 and CDR2 from the germline V gene are ENHRY and SYGVKD. The length of the CDR3 is 12 residues.

The V call is TRBV6-1, the J call TRBJ1-1, with TRBD1 matching 8 bases. The CDR3 is made up of 15 amino acids. The V gene end was trimmed by 3 bases and the J gene end by 4 bases; junction bases not matched to a gene: 7. The germline V gene has CDR1 MNHNS and CDR2 SASEGT. CDR3 protein: CASSDLSTGGTEAFF. The CDR3 nucleotides are TGTGCCAGCAGTGATCTAAGTACAGGGGGCACTGAAGCTTTCTTT.

This chain joins TRBV6-1 and TRBJ1-2, with 12 bases lining up with TRBD1. Trimming took 2 bases from V and 7 from J; bases not matched to a gene: 14. From germline, CDR1 is MNHNS and CDR2 SASEGT. The CDR3 totals 18 residues. The CDR3 sequence is CASSEISSGTGGRGGYTF. The CDR3 DNA is TGTGCCAGCAGTGAAATTTCGTCGGGGACAGGGGGCCGGGGTGGCTACACCTTC.

This clone occurred once. The rearrangement links TRBV20-1 to TRBJ1-2; D is uncertain. The CDR3 runs to 11 residues. Per the germline V gene, CDR1 is DFQATT and CDR2 is SNEGSKA (reference sequence). This chain's CDR3 is CSGEGYYGYTF. The CDR3 nucleotides are TGCAGCGGAGAGGGTTACTATGGCTACACCTTC.

The chain couples TRBV7-3 to TRBJ2-2; perhaps TRBD2 as D (6 bases). CDR3 length equals 15 residues. Trimming cost V 2 bases and J 5 bases, with 12 bases left between them. Germline V gene sequence: CDR1 SGHTA, CDR2 FQGTGA. In nucleotides, the CDR3 is TGTGCCAGCAGCTTAGGAGGGAAGAGTACCGGGGAGCTGTTTTTT. Protein product: CASSLGGKSTGELFF.

A single count supports this clone. The J gene is TRBJ2-3, the V gene TRBV6-4; 9 positions agree with TRBD2. There are 15 residues in the CDR3. The junction had 2 bases not matched to a gene; V was cut back by 3 bases and J by 1 base. Germline V gives CDR1 MRHNA, CDR2 SNTAGT. CDR3 sequence reads: CASSEERGGTDTQYF. The CDR3 DNA follows: TGTGCCAGCAGTGAGGAGCGGGGGGGCACAGATACGCAGTATTTT.

V usage is TRBV18 and J usage is TRBJ2-1, with D unresolved. This CDR3 is 13 amino acids long. V was cut by 0 bases and J by 4 bases, with 4 bases left in between. CDR1 and CDR2 from the germline V gene are KGHSH and LQKENI. The CDR3 bases are TGTGCCAGCTCACCACCCGGGTACAATGAGCAGTTCTTC. Its protein is CASSPPGYNEQFF. Drawing the rest from reference TRBV18 and TRBJ2-1, the complete variable domain is NAGVMQNPRHLVRRRGQEARLRCSPMKGHSHVYWYRQLPEEGLKFMVYLQKENIIDESGMPKERFSAEFPKEGPSILRIQQVVRGDSAAYFCASSPPGYNEQFFGPGTRLTVL.

The chain employs TRBV19 and TRBJ2-1; 11 bases align to TRBD2. V trimming: 7 bases; J trimming: 4 bases; junction bases outside the gene matches: 3. The germline V gene encodes CDR1 LNHDA and CDR2 SQIVND (reference sequence). CDR3 size: 14 residues. The CDR3 reads CASTTSGGYNEQFF. As DNA, the CDR3 is TGTGCCAGTACTACTAGCGGGGGATACAATGAGCAGTTCTTC.

V is TRBV7-9 and J is TRBJ2-3; 8 bases are shared with TRBD2. After removal of 5 bases from V and 6 bases from J, the junction contained 13 bases not matched to a gene. Germline V gives CDR1 SEHNR, CDR2 FQNEAQ (reference sequence). The CDR3 is 16 amino acids. The CDR3 DNA reads as TGTGCCAGCAGCCAGGGGCCCGGGGGGGCCTCGGATACGCAGTATTTT. It yields the protein CASSQGPGGASDTQYF. Drawing the rest from reference TRBV7-9 and TRBJ2-3, the complete variable domain is DTGVSQNPRHKITKRGQNVTFRCDPISEHNRLYWYRQTLGQGPEFLTYFQNEAQLEKSRLLSDRFSAERPKGSFSTLEIQRTEQGDSAMYLCASSQGPGGASDTQYFGPGTRLTVL.

This clone was detected only once. J is TRBJ2-1 and V is TRBV10-1, with 12 nucleotides matching TRBD1. CDR1 and CDR2 (germline): WNHNN, SYGVQD (reference sequence). This CDR3 has 19 residues. Trimming cost V 0 bases and J 3 bases; bases outside gene matches: 9. The CDR3 protein is CASSESGTGGPKDYNEQFF. CDR3 in DNA: TGCGCCAGCAGTGAGTCGGGGACAGGGGGCCCTAAAGACTACAATGAGCAGTTCTTC.

This chain uses TRBV7-6 with TRBJ2-2; tentative D call: TRBD2 (6 bases). The CDR3 is made up of 16 amino acids. CDR1 is SGHVS and CDR2 is FNYEAQ in the germline V gene. V was cut by 3 bases and J by 0 bases, with 11 bases left in between. The CDR3 DNA reads TGTGCCAGCAGCTTTGAGGCGGGGACGAACACCGGGGAGCTGTTTTTT. Its protein product is CASSFEAGTNTGELFF.

This clone was seen just once. This chain links TRBV7-8 with TRBJ1-4; 8 bases agree with TRBD1. V dropped 2 bases and J dropped 3; count of bases not matched to a gene: 5. Germline-derived CDR1 and CDR2 are SGHVS and FQNEAQ. This CDR3 is built from 16 residues. The CDR3 sequence is CASSLSTGVPNEKLFF. The CDR3 region has the DNA TGTGCCAGCAGCTTATCGACAGGGGTGCCTAATGAAAAACTGTTTTTT.

The chain carries TRBV5-1 and TRBJ2-2; the match to TRBD2 covers 8 bases. The CDR3 is 15 amino acids. The junction had 3 bases not matched to a gene; V was cut back by 5 bases and J by 0 bases. The V gene's germline CDR1 is SGHRS and CDR2 YFSETQ. The CDR3, as DNA: TGCGCCAGCAGGAGCGGGAGCGCGAACACCGGGGAGCTGTTTTTT. As protein: CASRSGSANTGELFF.

CDR3 sequence reads: CASSATGVTNEQYF. The CDR3 nucleotides read TGTGCCAGCAGCGCCACAGGGGTAACGAACGAGCAGTACTTC. The V call is TRBV5-4, the J call TRBJ2-7; 7 bases agree with TRBD1. The CDR3 is made up of 14 amino acids. V trimming: 4 bases; J trimming: 5 bases; junction bases outside the gene matches: 9. The germline gives CDR1 SGHNT, CDR2 YYREEE (reference sequence).

The chain uses TRBV6-5 and TRBJ2-7, with 8 bases lining up with TRBD1. CDR1 is MNHEY, CDR2 SVGAGI, per germline. V shed 6 bases, J shed 2 bases, and the junction held 6 bases outside the gene matches. The CDR3 sequence is 14 residues long. The CDR3 bases are TGTGCCAGCAGCCACCGGGGACAGGCCTACGAGCAGTACTTC. Its translation: CASSHRGQAYEQYF.

CDR3 sequence reads: CASSARDRDPHNEQFF. The CDR3 DNA reads as TGTGCCAGCAGCGCCAGGGACAGGGACCCCCACAATGAGCAGTTCTTC. The chain employs TRBV3-1 (or the pseudogene TRBV3-2) and TRBJ2-1; 9 bases match TRBD1. The CDR3 has 16 residues. V lost 5 bases and J lost 5; bases outside the gene matches: 10. In germline, CDR1 is LGHDT, CDR2 YNNKEL (reference sequence).